This T cell receptor beta chain was recovered during a study of T-cell memory formation after mild COVID-19. The overall study: Largely, the TCR clusters proved donor specific.

This clonotype showed up just a few times. Its antigen is currently unknown. Study results and limitations: The study found balanced CD4/CD8 in clones contracting day 15 to 85 and a CD4+ lean in later expanders.

TCRdb passed the 5' RACE reads through MiXCR, listing each CDR3 protein once. This table holds approximately 270,000 distinct CDR3 sequences, roughly 16% found once. Sequenced input: PBMCs or a T cell subset sorted from them (not recorded which). This TCR came from a man younger than 35 who had mild COVID-19 (a few samples of this study predate the infection). Cell type and time point are not known.

In DNA form, the CDR3 reads TGTGCCAGCAGGGTGGGGGGTAGCTATGGCTACACCTTC. It yields the protein CASRVGGSYGYTF. The chain couples TRBV2 to TRBJ1-2; maybe TRBD1 (5 bases). V gave up 6 bases and J gave up 4 bases, with 12 bases separating them. The germline CDR1 and CDR2 sequences are SNHLY and FYNNEI. The CDR3 contains 13 residues.